These T cell receptor beta chains were read from a single sample in a study of radiation and T cells in renal cell carcinoma. Sequenced by immunoSEQ multiplex PCR; TCRdb stores in-frame clones only, minus some. The data hold 130,000 to 150,000 clones, with roughly 90% observed a single time. The sequenced sample was blood, obtained from a patient whose treatment included radiotherapy and nephrectomy. Receptors were obtained from a woman in her forties or fifties with renal cell carcinoma. Both conserved end residues are part of each CDR3. The D gene is left open where the match is weak. Clone size is not always given. Where it is, it says once, few, many or a class for expanded clones.

D	size	V	J	CDR3	DNA
NA	NA	TRBV28	TRBJ1-1	CASTKPNTEAFF	TGTGCCAGCACCAAACCTAACACTGAAGCTTTCTTT
NA	NA	TRBV6-6	TRBJ1-2	CASTKPPGPDYGYTF	TGTGCCAGCACCAAACCTCCGGGACCGGACTATGGCTACACCTTC
TRBD1	NA	TRBV6-5	TRBJ1-2	CASSRGTEGNGYTF	TGTGCCAGCAGTCGCGGGACAGAGGGCAATGGCTACACCTTC
TRBD1	once	TRBV25-1	TRBJ1-6	CASSGQGGSYNSPLHF	TGTGCCAGCAGTGGACAGGGAGGTTCCTATAATTCACCCCTCCACTTT
NA	NA	TRBV5-6	TRBJ2-3	CASSLGGVYTQYF	TGTGCCAGCAGCTTGGGGGGTGTGTATACGCAGTATTTT
TRBD1	once	TRBV5-4	TRBJ2-2	CASSWGQGDPGELFF	TGTGCCAGCAGCTGGGGACAGGGGGACCCCGGGGAGCTGTTTTTT
NA	NA	TRBV19	TRBJ2-7	CASGHRATYEQYF	TGTGCCAGTGGTCACAGGGCCACCTACGAGCAGTACTTC
TRBD1	NA	TRBV5-5	TRBJ2-7	CASSQTGTGAGEQYF	TGTGCCAGCAGCCAAACCGGGACAGGGGCCGGCGAGCAGTACTTC
NA	NA	TRBV28	TRBJ1-2	CASSLIYGGVDYGYTF	TGTGCCAGCAGTTTGATTTATGGGGGCGTGGACTATGGCTACACCTTC
NA	NA	TRBV9	TRBJ1-2	CASTLTGRYGYTF	TGTGCCAGCACGCTGACGGGGCGCTATGGCTACACCTTC
NA	NA	TRBV19	TRBJ1-2	CASSTLLGYGYTF	TGTGCCAGTAGTACGTTGCTGGGCTATGGCTACACCTTC
TRBD2	NA	TRBV6-6	TRBJ2-7	CASTPGGLSYEQYF	TGTGCCAGCACCCCGGGAGGCCTCTCCTACGAGCAGTACTTC
TRBD1	NA	TRBV27	TRBJ1-2	CASSFPGQGVTNYGYTF	TGTGCCAGCAGTTTTCCGGGACAGGGGGTGACCAACTATGGCTACACCTTC
TRBD1	NA	TRBV9	TRBJ1-2	CASSVEGASYGYTF	TGTGCCAGCAGCGTAGAGGGGGCTTCCTATGGCTACACCTTC
TRBD1	NA	TRBV9	TRBJ1-2	CASSPLTGGSYGYTF	TGTGCCAGCAGCCCCTTGACAGGGGGTAGCTATGGCTACACCTTC
NA	NA	TRBV7-9	TRBJ1-1	CASSFSGYSGEAFF	TGTGCCAGCAGCTTCTCAGGGTATTCGGGCGAAGCTTTCTTT
TRBD1	NA	TRBV5-1	TRBJ2-7	CASSSNGQGLLYELYF	TGCGCCAGCAGCTCAAACGGACAGGGGCTACTCTACGAGTTGTACTTC
NA	NA	TRBV5-1	TRBJ1-1	CASSAPPGTINTEAFF	TGCGCCAGCAGCGCTCCTCCGGGGACAATAAACACTGAAGCTTTCTTT
NA	NA	TRBV28	TRBJ1-1	CASSPGAEAFF	TGTGCCAGCAGTCCGGGCGCTGAAGCTTTCTTT
NA	NA	TRBV27	TRBJ2-7	CASRHRIKYEQYF	TGTGCCAGCAGACACAGAATTAAGTACGAGCAGTACTTC
TRBD1	NA	TRBV5-6	TRBJ2-7	CASSLGQSYEQYF	TGTGCCAGCAGCCTGGGACAGAGCTACGAGCAGTACTTC
NA	NA	TRBV9	TRBJ1-1	CASSPQNTEAFF	TGTGCCAGCAGCCCCCAGAACACTGAAGCTTTCTTT
TRBD2	NA	TRBV25-1	TRBJ2-5	CASSESASGETQYF	TGTGCCAGCAGTGAATCGGCTAGCGGGGAGACCCAGTACTTC
NA	once	TRBV5-4	TRBJ1-4	CASSRSREGVEKLFF	TGCGCCAGCAGTCGTTCGAGGGAGGGAGTTGAAAAACTGTTTTTT
NA	NA	TRBV19	TRBJ1-5	CASSSRESNQPQHF	TGTGCCAGTAGTAGCAGAGAAAGCAATCAGCCCCAGCATTTT
NA	NA	TRBV29-1	TRBJ1-2	CSVDGGEGTYGYTF	TGCAGCGTTGATGGGGGGGAGGGGACCTATGGCTACACCTTC
TRBD1	NA	TRBV9	TRBJ2-7	CASSVEGQGLEQYF	TGTGCCAGCAGCGTAGAGGGACAGGGGCTCGAGCAGTACTTC
NA	NA	TRBV10-3	TRBJ1-4	CAISDSQGATNEKLFF	TGTGCCATCAGTGACTCCCAGGGAGCAACTAATGAAAAACTGTTTTTT
TRBD2	NA	TRBV6-6	TRBJ2-3	CASTIGTSDTDTQYF	TGTGCCAGCACTATCGGGACTAGCGACACAGATACGCAGTATTTT
TRBD2	once	TRBV9	TRBJ2-7	CASSSTAGERFTGYEQYF	TGTGCCAGCAGCTCGACGGCGGGAGAGCGGTTCACGGGCTACGAGCAGTACTTC
TRBD2	NA	TRBV18	TRBJ2-3	CASSLWTGGPIKSTDTQYF	TGTGCCAGCTCACTTTGGACGGGAGGGCCTATCAAAAGCACAGATACGCAGTATTTT
TRBD1	few	TRBV28	TRBJ1-1	CASSYRGDTEAFF	TGTGCCAGCAGCTACAGGGGGGACACTGAAGCTTTCTTT
TRBD2	NA	TRBV19	TRBJ2-7	CASSPRLAGFSPGEQYF	TGTGCCAGTAGTCCAAGACTAGCGGGGTTCTCCCCGGGGGAGCAGTACTTC
TRBD1	NA	TRBV28	TRBJ2-2	CASSLQGAAGTGELFF	TGTGCCAGCAGTTTACAGGGGGCGGCTGGAACCGGGGAGCTGTTTTTT
TRBD1	few	TRBV5-4	TRBJ1-3	CASSRGQGSGNTIYF	TGTGCCAGCAGCCGTGGACAGGGCTCTGGAAACACCATATATTTT
NA	NA	TRBV11-2	TRBJ2-5	CASSLGVRAGTQYF	TGTGCCAGCAGCTTAGGGGTCAGGGCAGGGACCCAGTACTTC
NA	NA	TRBV30	TRBJ2-5	CAWSTGPGQETQYF	TGTGCCTGGAGCACAGGGCCGGGACAAGAGACCCAGTACTTC
NA	NA	TRBV9	TRBJ1-1	CASSPHPDRNTEAFF	TGTGCCAGCAGCCCGCACCCGGACAGGAACACTGAAGCTTTCTTT
TRBD2	few	TRBV4-3	TRBJ2-1	CASSQDPAGGPGDEQFF	TGCGCCAGCAGCCAAGACCCAGCGGGAGGGCCGGGCGATGAGCAGTTCTTC
NA	few	TRBV30	TRBJ1-1	CAWSVNGWYTEAFF	TGTGCCTGGAGTGTAAACGGGTGGTACACTGAAGCTTTCTTT